These 28 T cell receptor beta chains were sequenced from one sample in a study of CD8+CD57+ T cells in acquired aplastic anemia. CDR3 and TCR beta VDJ profiling relied on a genomic DNA template. TCRdb passed the reads through MiXCR, listing each CDR3 protein once. This sample carries 160,000 or so distinct CDR3 sequences, around 48% of them seen once, and the ten largest clones take 25% to 35%. Only patients with CD8+CD57+ cell expansion on flow cytometry were chosen for sequencing. Material for sequencing was sorted CD4+, CD8+, or CD8+CD57+ T cells (not recorded which) from PBMCs. The receptor set was obtained from a human donor with aplastic anemia.

This clonotype was detected only a few times. J is TRBJ1-2 and V is TRBV10-3, with TRBD1 identical over 7 bases. Germline-derived CDR1 and CDR2 are ENHRY and SYGVKD. This CDR3 contains 12 residues. J lost 5 bases, V lost 5 bases, and 2 bases had no gene match. In DNA form, the CDR3 reads TGTGCCATCAGTCAACAGGGGTATGGCTACACCTTC. It is translated as CAISQQGYGYTF.

Concerning this clonotype: This may be a read error, as it is one base from a much larger clone. No conserved phenylalanine or tryptophan is present at the end of the CDR3, so a read error is the likely explanation. The chain has TRBV5-6 and TRBJ2-7; 12 nucleotides agree with TRBD1. The CDR3 is made up of 15 amino acids. The germline gives CDR1 SGHDT, CDR2 YYEEEE. The V segment lost 0 bases and the J segment 6 bases; nucleotides outside the gene matches: 4. The DNA for the CDR3 is TGTGCCAGCAGCTTGGCCGGGACAGGGGGCTTCGAGCAGTACTCC. Translating gives CASSLAGTGGFEQYS.

This clonotype came up once. This chain uses TRBV2 with TRBJ1-5; D is possibly TRBD1 (5 bases). CDR3 length: 18 amino acids. Deletions cut 8 bases from V and 0 bases from J, with 23 bases between. Germline CDR1 SNHLY, CDR2 FYNNEI. CDR3 nucleotides: TGTGCCAGCCAGGAATTTTGGGGGGTCACATCTAGCAATCAGCCCCAGCATTTT. This gives the protein CASQEFWGVTSSNQPQHF.

The genes are TRBV20-1 and TRBJ2-7; the match to TRBD1 covers 8 bases. The length of the CDR3 is 12 residues. Germline loops: CDR1 DFQATT, CDR2 SNEGSKA (reference sequence). Germline trimming cut 7 bases from V and 4 bases from J; bases unmatched to any gene: 6. The CDR3 sequence: CSVGQGRYEQYF. The CDR3 nucleotides are TGCAGTGTCGGACAGGGACGGTACGAGCAGTACTTC.

This chain connects TRBV20-1 to TRBJ2-3; 10 bases are a match to TRBD2. Germline V gene sequence: CDR1 DFQATT, CDR2 SNEGSKA (reference sequence). CDR3 length equals 16 residues. J lost 1 base, V lost 8 bases, and 12 bases had no gene match. CDR3 sequence (DNA): TGCAGTACCCCGGCCCATCTAGCGGGGGGCACAGATACGCAGTATTTT. Encoded protein: CSTPAHLAGGTDTQYF.

The sample holds many counts of this clonotype. The genes are TRBV20-1 and TRBJ1-2; no definite D call. This CDR3 contains 13 residues. Germline V gives CDR1 DFQATT, CDR2 SNEGSKA (reference sequence). V dropped 5 bases and J dropped 6 bases, with 16 bases sitting between them. Here the CDR3 reads CSASRTGYHGYTF. The CDR3 coding sequence is TGCAGTGCTTCCCGGACCGGATATCATGGCTACACCTTC.

The CDR3 region is CASTSTGELFF. DNA for the CDR3: TGTGCCAGCACGAGCACCGGGGAGCTGTTTTTT. This chain links TRBV6-1 with TRBJ2-2; D gene ambiguous. The CDR3 runs to 11 residues. Trimming left V 7 bases short and J 4 bases short, with 4 bases between. CDR1 is MNHNS and CDR2 is SASEGT in the germline V gene.

The V and J genes are TRBV20-1 and TRBJ2-6; no clear D. Looked up from germline, CDR1 is DFQATT and CDR2 is SNEGSKA (reference sequence). The CDR3 has 12 residues. The V and J ends lost 3 bases and 5 bases respectively, with 5 bases between them. CDR3 amino acids: CSASGWANVLTF. CDR3 nucleotide sequence: TGCAGTGCTAGCGGGTGGGCCAACGTCCTGACTTTC.

CDR3 sequence: CASSQGTSRTYEQYF. The CDR3 DNA sequence: TGCGCCAGCAGCCAAGGGACTAGCAGAACCTACGAGCAGTACTTC. This chain links TRBV4-1 with TRBJ2-7, with TRBD2 matching over 8 bases. V lost 1 base, J lost 2 bases, and 4 bases stayed unmatched. This CDR3 comprises 15 residues. The V gene's germline CDR1 is MGHRA and CDR2 YSYEKL.

The rearrangement joins TRBV20-1 to TRBJ1-5; the D gene is possibly TRBD1 (6 bases). This CDR3 is 14 amino acids long. From germline, CDR1 is DFQATT and CDR2 SNEGSKA (reference sequence). V shed 6 bases and J shed 0 bases, with 12 bases lying between them. The CDR3 is CSAIQQGSNQPQHF. CDR3 coding DNA: TGCAGTGCCATCCAACAGGGTAGCAATCAGCCCCAGCATTTT.

To note about this clonotype: Relative to the germline gene, one junction end is altered; a read error may explain this. The rearrangement joins TRBV30 to TRBJ2-3; D remains ambiguous. Germline V gives CDR1 GTSNPN, CDR2 SVGIG (reference sequence). CDR3 length: 12 amino acids. The CDR3 DNA reads as TGTGCCTGGACCTGGGCCCCGGATACGCACTATTTT. It specifies CAWTWAPDTHYF. Full variable domain (remainder filled in from reference TRBV30 and TRBJ2-3): SQTIHQWPATLVQPVGSPLSLECTVEGTSNPNLYWYRQAAGRGLQLLFYSVGIGQISSEVPQNLSASRPQDRQFILSSKKLLLSDSGFYLCAWTWAPDTHYFGPGTRLTVL.

This clonotype was seen only a few times. The chain links TRBV20-1 to TRBJ1-6; the D is unclear. V was trimmed by 5 bases and J by 6 bases, leaving 17 bases between them. The CDR3 runs to 15 residues. Germline assignment: CDR1 DFQATT and CDR2 SNEGSKA (reference sequence). The CDR3, as DNA: TGCAGTGCTTCCTCAGCTCGGGAGCCTAATTCACCCCTCCACTTT. The encoded protein is CSASSAREPNSPLHF.

The chain is built from TRBV6-5 and TRBJ2-3; the D gene is possibly TRBD2 (6 bases). The CDR3 extends over 13 amino acids. Germline loops: CDR1 MNHEY, CDR2 SVGAGI. V gave up 0 bases and J gave up 10 bases, with 11 bases separating them. CDR3 protein: CASSYSREKAQYF. CDR3 sequence (DNA): TGTGCCAGCAGTTACTCTCGGGAGAAGGCGCAGTATTTT.

This clonotype was recorded at least ten times. The V and J genes are TRBV5-8 and TRBJ2-7; possibly TRBD1 for D (6 bases). The germline V gene has CDR1 SGHTS and CDR2 YDEGEE. This CDR3 has 14 amino acids. V gave up 7 bases and J gave up 0 bases, with 14 bases separating them. The CDR3 coding sequence is TGTGCCAGCTGTTGTGGGACAAACTCCTACGAGCAGTACTTC. It is translated as CASCCGTNSYEQYF.

This clonotype was counted at least ten times. The chain has TRBV5-4 and TRBJ1-2; D gene ambiguous. From germline, CDR1 is SGHNT and CDR2 YYREEE (reference sequence). Trimming removed 1 base at V and 5 bases at J, with 9 bases between. The CDR3 totals 13 residues. The CDR3 nucleotides read TGTGCCAGCAGCTTGAACAGCCTGTATGGCTACACCTTC. Translated, it gives CASSLNSLYGYTF. The entire variable domain, with the rest obtained from reference TRBV5-4 and TRBJ1-2, is as follows: ETGVTQSPTHLIKTRGQQVTLRCSSQSGHNTVSWYQQALGQGPQFIFQYYREEENGRGNFPPRFSGLQFPNYSSELNVNALELDDSALYLCASSLNSLYGYTFGSGTRLTVV.

This clonotype was counted at least ten times. The chain is built from TRBV19 and TRBJ1-1; 7 nucleotides line up with TRBD1. The CDR3 is 13 residues long. Germline loops: CDR1 LNHDA, CDR2 SQIVND (reference sequence). Trimming at V came to 3 bases and at J to 8 bases, leaving 6 bases not matched to a gene. CDR3 sequence: CASSMTGFLEAFF. The CDR3 DNA sequence: TGTGCCAGTAGTATGACAGGGTTCTTGGAAGCTTTCTTT.

At least ten counts were recorded for this clonotype. V gene TRBV7-9 combines with J gene TRBJ2-1, with 7 nucleotides matching TRBD2. CDR3 length: 12 residues. Losses at the gene ends were 6 bases for V and 6 bases for J; bases not matched to a gene: 2. The V gene's germline CDR1 is SEHNR and CDR2 FQNEAQ (reference sequence). The CDR3 protein is CASSLAANEQFF. The CDR3 coding sequence is TGTGCCAGCAGTCTAGCGGCCAATGAGCAGTTCTTC.

In this sample, this clonotype turned up many times. The chain carries TRBV9 and TRBJ1-2; TRBD1 aligns across 9 bases. Looked up from germline, CDR1 is SGDLS and CDR2 is YYNGEE. V lost 2 bases and J lost 7; bases outside the gene matches: 6. The CDR3 totals 14 residues. CDR3 bases: TGTGCCAGCAGCGTCGGACAGGGGATGGGTGGCTACACCTTC. Translation gives CASSVGQGMGGYTF. Variable domain in full (rest from reference TRBV9 and TRBJ1-2): DSGVTQTPKHLITATGQRVTLRCSPRSGDLSVYWYQQSLDQGLQFLIQYYNGEERAKGNILERFSAQQFPDLHSELNLSSLELGDSALYFCASSVGQGMGGYTFGSGTRLTVV.

This clonotype has at least ten counts. The chain joins TRBV5-1 to TRBJ2-7, with no clear D. The V end was cut by 3 bases, the J end by 0 bases, with 13 bases between. From germline, CDR1 is SGHRS and CDR2 YFSETQ. The CDR3 totals 15 residues. The CDR3 sequence: CASSSHELLSYEQYF. The CDR3 DNA reads TGCGCCAGCAGCTCCCACGAGCTCCTCTCCTACGAGCAGTACTTC.

This chain links TRBV29-1 with TRBJ2-7; possibly TRBD1 for D (5 bases). The V and J ends lost 2 bases and 2 bases respectively, with 10 bases between them. The CDR3 spans 13 residues. Germline loops: CDR1 SQVTM, CDR2 ANQGSEA. The CDR3 sequence is CSVELDTTYEQYF. The DNA for the CDR3 is TGCAGCGTTGAATTGGACACAACCTACGAGCAGTACTTC.

A remark on this clonotype: A much larger clone sits a single nucleotide away, making a read error possible. V gene TRBV24-1 combines with J gene TRBJ2-7; 7 positions match TRBD1. In germline, CDR1 is KGHDR, CDR2 SFDVKD. The CDR3 runs to 15 residues. The DNA for the CDR3 is TGTGCCAGCAGTCGAATCACAGGGGTAGGGTACGAGCAGCACTTC. Its translation is CASSRITGVGYEQHF.

This clonotype was seen at least ten times. The V gene is TRBV6-1, the J gene TRBJ2-7, with TRBD1 matching 10 bases. Germline CDR1 is MNHNS and CDR2 is SASEGT. The ends lost 4 bases at V and 3 bases at J; junction bases unmatched: 3. The CDR3 spans 14 residues. CDR3 protein: CASSGTGGGYEQYF. The CDR3 DNA is TGTGCCAGCAGTGGGACAGGGGGAGGCTACGAGCAGTACTTC.

The rearrangement links TRBV25-1 to TRBJ1-1; D uncertain. This CDR3 has 17 amino acids. The V and J ends lost 3 bases and 0 bases respectively, with 17 bases between them. The germline gives CDR1 MGHDK, CDR2 SYGVNS. Here the CDR3 DNA reads TGTGCCAGCAGTGACACGGCCTTAGGGATCCTGAACACTGAAGCTTTCTTT. It specifies CASSDTALGILNTEAFF.

The genes are TRBV6-1 and TRBJ2-5; the D gene could be TRBD1 or TRBD2 (5 bases each). The germline V gene encodes CDR1 MNHNS and CDR2 SASEGT. This CDR3 has 16 amino acids. V shed 5 bases and J shed 0 bases, with 16 bases lying between them. CDR3 DNA sequence: TGTGCCAGCAGTCCCCCGGGACCCAGGTACCAAGAGACCCAGTACTTC. It yields the protein CASSPPGPRYQETQYF.

A remark on this clonotype: A much larger clone differs by one base, so this may be a read error. The chain is built from TRBV5-1 and TRBJ1-1; 8 nucleotides line up with TRBD1. In germline, CDR1 is SGHRS, CDR2 YFSETQ. The CDR3 sequence is 16 residues long. CDR3 loop: CARSLGAGGMNTEAFF. CDR3 DNA: TGCGCCAGGAGCTTGGGAGCAGGGGGCATGAACACTGAAGCTTTCTTT.

To note about this clonotype: A much larger clone sits a single nucleotide away, making a read error possible. The rearrangement links TRBV5-3 to TRBJ2-7; the D is unclear. TRBV5-3 falls under the ORF class, with uncertain function. The CDR3 runs to 14 residues. Trimming removed 1 base from V and 1 base from J, with 9 bases in between. CDR3 DNA sequence: TGTGCCAGAAGCTTGTCTGGGGTTTCCTACGAGCAGTACTTC. Translating it yields CARSLSGVSYEQYF.

The rearrangement joins TRBV5-1 to TRBJ2-7; 7 positions match TRBD1. The length of the CDR3 is 17 residues. V lost 1 base and J lost 0; bases outside the gene matches: 10. Germline V gene lookup returns CDR1 SGHRS and CDR2 YFSETQ. The CDR3 nucleotides read TGCGCCAGCAGCTTGTACCCCGGGACAGAGATCTCCTACGAGCAGTACTTC. Translated: CASSLYPGTEISYEQYF.

This clonotype has a count of ten or more. The rearrangement joins TRBV4-1 to TRBJ2-7; no clear D. V lost 0 bases to trimming and J lost 5 bases, with 8 bases between them. In germline, CDR1 is MGHRA, CDR2 YSYEKL. The CDR3 has 13 residues. The CDR3 nucleotides are TGCGCCAGCAGCCAAGATAGTGTGGACGAGCAGTACTTC. Translated, it gives CASSQDSVDEQYF.